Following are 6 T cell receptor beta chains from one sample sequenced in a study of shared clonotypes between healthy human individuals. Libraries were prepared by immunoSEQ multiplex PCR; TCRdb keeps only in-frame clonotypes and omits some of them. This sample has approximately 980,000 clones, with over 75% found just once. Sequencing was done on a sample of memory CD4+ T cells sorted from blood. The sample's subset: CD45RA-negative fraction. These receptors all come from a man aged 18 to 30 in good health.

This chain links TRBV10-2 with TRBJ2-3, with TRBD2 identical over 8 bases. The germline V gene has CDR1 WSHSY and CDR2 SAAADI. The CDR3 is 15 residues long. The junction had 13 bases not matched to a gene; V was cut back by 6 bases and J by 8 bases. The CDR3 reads CASRVNSGAEGTQYF. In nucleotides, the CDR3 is TGCGCCAGCAGGGTAAATAGCGGGGCCGAGGGTACGCAGTATTTT.

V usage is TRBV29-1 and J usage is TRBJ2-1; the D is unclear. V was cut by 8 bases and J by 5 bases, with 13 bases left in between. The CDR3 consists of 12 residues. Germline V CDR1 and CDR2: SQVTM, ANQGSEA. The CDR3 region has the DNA TGCAGCTCTGGGCACAGTCACAATGAGCAGTTCTTC. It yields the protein CSSGHSHNEQFF.

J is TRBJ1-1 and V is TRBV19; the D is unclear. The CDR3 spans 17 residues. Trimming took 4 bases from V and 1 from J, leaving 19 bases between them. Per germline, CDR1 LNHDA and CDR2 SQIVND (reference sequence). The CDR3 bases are TGTGCCAGTAGTAGCCCAGAAGGGATGGGTACGAACACTGAAGCTTTCTTT. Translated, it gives CASSSPEGMGTNTEAFF.

CDR3 DNA: TGCAGCGTTGGATTCAGGGGGCTAGAGACCCAGTACTTC. Residues: CSVGFRGLETQYF. The genes are TRBV29-1 and TRBJ2-5, with 8 positions matching TRBD1. The CDR3 covers 13 residues. V was pared by 4 bases and J by 4 bases, with 5 bases of the junction left unmatched. Germline CDR1 reads SQVTM; CDR2 reads ANQGSEA. The variable domain in full, with the rest retrieved from reference TRBV29-1 and TRBJ2-5, is SAVISQKPSRDICQRGTSLTIQCQVDSQVTMMFWYRQQPGQSLTLIATANQGSEATYESGFVIDKFPISRPNLTFSTLTVSNMSPEDSSIYLCSVGFRGLETQYFGPGTRLLVL.

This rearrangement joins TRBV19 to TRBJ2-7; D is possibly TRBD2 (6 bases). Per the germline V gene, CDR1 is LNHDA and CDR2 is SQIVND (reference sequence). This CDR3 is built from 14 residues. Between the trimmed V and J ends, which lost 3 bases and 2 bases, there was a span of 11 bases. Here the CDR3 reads CASSIGTSTYEQYF. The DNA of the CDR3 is TGTGCCAGTAGTATCGGGACTTCTACCTACGAGCAGTACTTC.

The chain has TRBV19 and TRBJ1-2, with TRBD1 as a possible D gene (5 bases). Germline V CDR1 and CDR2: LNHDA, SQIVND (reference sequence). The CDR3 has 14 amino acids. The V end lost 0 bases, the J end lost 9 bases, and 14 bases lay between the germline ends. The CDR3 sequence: CASSIERGEVRYTF. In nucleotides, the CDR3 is TGTGCCAGTAGTATAGAAAGGGGAGAGGTGCGCTACACCTTC.